This T cell receptor (beta chain) appears in the sequencing data of a study of PD-L1 blockade in urothelial cancer. The wider study: Each participant's history included 0 to 3 prior chemotherapy regimens. Blood analyses occurred 3 weeks (second dose) and 6 weeks post treatment start. General observations from the study: Pretreatment TCR clonality in blood, when below the median, was predictive of better survival.

This table comes from immunoSEQ multiplex PCR, and its TCRdb copy is limited to in-frame clones, with some not included. The data hold around 40,000 clones, with about 89% observed a single time. Between the trimmed V and J ends, which lost 5 bases and 2 bases, there was a span of 13 bases. The CDR3 is made up of 14 amino acids. Germline V gene lookup returns CDR1 LNHDA and CDR2 SQIVND (reference sequence). The cohort comprised individuals with locally advanced or metastatic urothelial carcinoma. As to this clone: Antigen specificity is unknown.

The input for sequencing was PBMCs, taken around atezolizumab (anti-PD-L1) treatment. The clonotype comes from a man aged 55 to 70 with urothelial cancer. The chain combines TRBV19 with TRBJ2-7; D not resolved. The CDR3 DNA reads as TGTGCCAGTAGTCAAAGCCGCGGTCCCTACGAGCAGTACTTC. It is translated as CASSQSRGPYEQYF.